One TCR beta chain is described in this entry. The DNA is left out, because the CDR3 cannot be placed on it with certainty; the CDR3 is given as TCRdb lists it. The CDR3 has 15 residues if both end residues are counted. CDR1 and CDR2 (germline): DFQATT, SNEGSKA (reference sequence). Profiles of TCR beta VDJ and CDR3 were generated from a genomic DNA template. TCRdb passed the reads through MiXCR, listing each CDR3 protein once. The sample includes some 98,000 distinct CDR3 sequences, less than 75% of them seen just once. The sample belongs to a study of CD8+CD57+ T cells in acquired aplastic anemia. The authors sequenced patients whose flow cytometry had shown CD8+CD57+ cell expansion.

The chain has TRBV20-1 and TRBJ2-7; the tabulated D call, TRBD1, remains unverified against the DNA. The sample comprised sorted CD4+, CD8+, or CD8+CD57+ T cells (not recorded which) from PBMCs. This sequence originates from a human donor with aplastic anemia. This CDR3 reads CSARDFGPGGYEQYF.